A single sample gave rise to the 12 T cell receptor beta chains below, sequenced in a study of immune characterization of retroperitoneal liposarcoma. TCRdb re-analysed the PCR reads in MiXCR, keeping a single row per CDR3 protein. The sample includes approximately 7,000 distinct CDR3 sequences, 30% of them seen just once. The material sequenced was blood. These receptors came from a male donor with retroperitoneal liposarcoma.

This clonotype appeared a few times. The chain is built from TRBV7-9 and TRBJ1-1; no clear D. The CDR3 totals 14 residues. CDR1 SEHNR and CDR2 FQNEAQ come from the germline V gene (reference sequence). Trimming pared 7 bases from V and 4 bases from J, leaving 16 bases between. The CDR3 DNA reads TGTGCCAGCACCCGCGGGCCCGACGGCACTGAAGCTTTCTTT. Protein: CASTRGPDGTEAFF.

The chain employs TRBV12-3 or TRBV12-4 and TRBJ2-5, with D hard to call. The last part of the DNA fits TRBJ2-1 better; the J call may be wrong. This CDR3 is 11 amino acids long. CDR3 protein: CASSFLEEQFF. The DNA for the CDR3 is TGTGCCAGCAGTTTCCTTGAAGAGCAGTTCTTC.

This clonotype is medium-sized in the sample. The chain combines TRBV6-1 with TRBJ1-1; a weak D match, TRBD1 (5 bases). In germline, CDR1 is MNHNS, CDR2 SASEGT. The CDR3 runs 15 residues. V lost 1 base and J 1 base, leaving 10 bases between the germline ends. The CDR3 protein is CASSEEGLANTEAFF. In nucleotides, the CDR3 is TGTGCCAGCAGTGAAGAGGGACTGGCGAACACTGAAGCTTTCTTT.

This clonotype has only a few counts. CDR3 coding DNA: TGTGCCAGCAGCCCCCGGACAGCGGATTCCTACGAGCAGTACTTC. This codes for CASSPRTADSYEQYF. J is TRBJ2-7 and V is TRBV7-2, with D possibly TRBD1 on 6 matching bases. Germline-derived CDR1 and CDR2 are SGHTA and FQGNSA. The CDR3 is 15 amino acids. V was pared by 5 bases and J by 1 base, with 15 bases between. The variable domain in full, with the rest retrieved from reference TRBV7-2 and TRBJ2-7, is GAGVSQSPSNKVTEKGKDVELRCDPISGHTALYWYRQSLGQGLEFLIYFQGNSAPDKSGLPSDRFSAERTGGSVSTLTIQRTQQEDSAVYLCASSPRTADSYEQYFGPGTRLTVT.

The J gene is TRBJ2-1, the V gene TRBV27; D is perhaps TRBD2 (6 bases). The J call is doubtful: the DNA matches TRBJ2-7 better. The CDR3 spans 11 residues. CDR1 is MNHEY and CDR2 is SMNVEV in the germline V gene (reference sequence). The CDR3 protein is CATCRESEQYF. Here the CDR3 DNA reads TGTGCCACCTGTCGGGAGAGCGAGCAGTACTTC.

V usage is TRBV6-5 and J usage is TRBJ2-5; 9 bases agree with TRBD1. The J call may be in error: the DNA end matches TRBJ2-7 better. Germline V gene lookup returns CDR1 MNHEY and CDR2 SVGAGI. CDR3 length equals 16 residues. CDR3 nucleotides: TGTGCCAGCAGTTACTCAGGGGGACAGGGAACTGTCGAGCAGTACTTC. This translates into CASSYSGGQGTVEQYF.

This clonotype was detected a few times. The J gene is TRBJ2-3, the V gene TRBV3-1; 7 nucleotides agree with TRBD2. Per the germline V gene, CDR1 is LGHDT and CDR2 is YNNKEL (reference sequence). The J segment lost 0 bases and the V segment lost 5 bases, leaving 8 bases of the junction unmatched. This CDR3 contains 16 residues. The CDR3 coding sequence is TGTGCCAGCAGCAGCCCACTAGCGAGAAGCACAGATACGCAGTATTTT. This translates into CASSSPLARSTDTQYF.

This clonotype was recorded at least ten times. The rearrangement links TRBV7-2 to TRBJ1-2; a weak D match, TRBD1 (5 bases). From germline, CDR1 is SGHTA and CDR2 FQGNSA. This CDR3 has 16 residues. Trimming stripped 1 base from V and 2 bases from J, with 14 bases between. The CDR3 DNA is TGTGCCAGCAGCTTAGATAAAGCCGGGACCAACTATGGCTACACCTTC. As protein: CASSLDKAGTNYGYTF.

The chain couples TRBV5-1 to TRBJ1-2; D not resolved. The V gene lost 4 bases and the J gene lost 1 base, with 8 bases spanning the gap. The CDR3 length is 13 residues. Germline CDR1 is SGHRS and CDR2 is YFSETQ. The CDR3: CASSQDFNYGYTF. As DNA, the CDR3 is TGCGCCAGCAGCCAGGACTTTAACTATGGCTACACCTTC.

The chain carries TRBV5-4 and TRBJ2-1; D possibly matches TRBD1 or TRBD2 (5 bases each). The closer fit of TRBJ2-7 to the DNA end suggests the J call may be wrong. Germline lookup yields CDR1 SGHNT and CDR2 YYREEE (reference sequence). The CDR3 is 15 residues long. The CDR3 is CASSLRVAMDNEQYF. The CDR3 bases are TGTGCCAGCAGCTTGAGGGTAGCGATGGACAATGAGCAGTACTTC.

In this sample, this clonotype is medium-sized. The chain uses TRBV27 and TRBJ2-1; D may be TRBD2 (5 bases). The last part of the DNA fits TRBJ2-7 better; the J call may be wrong. The CDR3 is made up of 13 amino acids. CDR1 is MNHEY and CDR2 is SMNVEV in the germline V gene (reference sequence). The chain's CDR3 is CASSPGIRYEQYF. CDR3 sequence (DNA): TGTGCCAGCAGTCCCGGGATCCGCTACGAGCAGTACTTC.

This clonotype is termed medium-sized (0.01 to 0.1%). The genes are TRBV6-1 and TRBJ1-4; D unresolved. Trimming removed 6 bases from V and 0 bases from J, with 14 bases in between. This CDR3 is 16 amino acids long. Germline assignment: CDR1 MNHNS and CDR2 SASEGT. CDR3 DNA sequence: TGTGCCAGCAGCCCGACCGCCAGTACAACTAATGAAAAACTGTTTTTT. Protein: CASSPTASTTNEKLFF.